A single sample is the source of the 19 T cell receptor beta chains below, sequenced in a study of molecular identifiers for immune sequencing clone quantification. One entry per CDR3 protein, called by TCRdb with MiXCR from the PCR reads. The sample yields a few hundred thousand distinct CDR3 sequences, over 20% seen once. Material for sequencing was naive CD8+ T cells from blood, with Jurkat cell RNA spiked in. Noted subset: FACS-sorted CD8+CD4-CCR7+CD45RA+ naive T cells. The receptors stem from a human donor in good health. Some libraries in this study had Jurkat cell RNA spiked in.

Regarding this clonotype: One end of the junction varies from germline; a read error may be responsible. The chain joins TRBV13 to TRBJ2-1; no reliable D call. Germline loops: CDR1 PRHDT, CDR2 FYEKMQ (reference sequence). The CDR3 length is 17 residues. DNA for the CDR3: TGTGCCAGCAGCTCTATCCAGACACAGAGCTCCTACAATGGGCAGTTCTTC. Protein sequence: CASSSIQTQSSYNGQFF.

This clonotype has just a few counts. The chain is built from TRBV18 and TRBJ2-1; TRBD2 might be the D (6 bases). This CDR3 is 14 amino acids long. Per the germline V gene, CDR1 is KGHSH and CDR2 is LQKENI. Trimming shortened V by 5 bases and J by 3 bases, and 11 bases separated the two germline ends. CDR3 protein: CASSEGLLYNEQFF. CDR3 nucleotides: TGTGCCAGCTCAGAGGGACTCCTCTACAATGAGCAGTTCTTC.

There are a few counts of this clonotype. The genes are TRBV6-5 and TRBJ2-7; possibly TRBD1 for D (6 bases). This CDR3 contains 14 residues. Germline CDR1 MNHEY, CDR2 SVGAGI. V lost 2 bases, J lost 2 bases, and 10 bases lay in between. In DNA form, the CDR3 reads TGTGCCAGCAGTTACGTCGGACAGACCTACGAGCAGTACTTC. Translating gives CASSYVGQTYEQYF.

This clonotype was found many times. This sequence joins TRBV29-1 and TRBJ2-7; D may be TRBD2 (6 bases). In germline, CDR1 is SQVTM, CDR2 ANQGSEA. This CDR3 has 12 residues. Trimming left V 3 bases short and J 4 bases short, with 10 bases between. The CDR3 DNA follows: TGCAGCGTTGACGGGGGAGGATACGAGCAGTACTTC. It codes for CSVDGGGYEQYF.

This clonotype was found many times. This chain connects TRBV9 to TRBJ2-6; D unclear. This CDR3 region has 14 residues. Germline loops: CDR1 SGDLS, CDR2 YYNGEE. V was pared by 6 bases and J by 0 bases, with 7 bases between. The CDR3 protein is CASTLGSGANVLTF. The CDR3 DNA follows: TGTGCCAGCACCCTAGGCTCTGGGGCCAACGTCCTGACTTTC.

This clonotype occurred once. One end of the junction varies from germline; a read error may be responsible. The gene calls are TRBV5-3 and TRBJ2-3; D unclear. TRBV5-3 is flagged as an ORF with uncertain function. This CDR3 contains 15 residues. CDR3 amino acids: CASSLCHLLGNTQYF. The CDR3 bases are TGTGCCAGCAGCTTGTGCCATTTATTAGGAAATACGCAGTATTTT.

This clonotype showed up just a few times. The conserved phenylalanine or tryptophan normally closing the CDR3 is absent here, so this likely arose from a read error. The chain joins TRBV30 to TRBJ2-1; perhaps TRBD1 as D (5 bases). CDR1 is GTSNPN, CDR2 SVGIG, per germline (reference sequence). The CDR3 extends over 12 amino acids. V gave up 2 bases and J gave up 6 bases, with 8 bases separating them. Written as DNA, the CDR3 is TGTGCCTGGAGTATGCAGGGCAATGAGCAGTTCTCC. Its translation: CAWSMQGNEQFS.

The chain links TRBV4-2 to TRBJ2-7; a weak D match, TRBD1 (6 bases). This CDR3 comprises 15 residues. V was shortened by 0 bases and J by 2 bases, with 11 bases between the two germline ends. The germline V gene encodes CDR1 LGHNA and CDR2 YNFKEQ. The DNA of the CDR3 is TGTGCCAGCAGCCAAGAAAGGCAGGGGACCTACGAGCAGTACTTC. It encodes CASSQERQGTYEQYF.

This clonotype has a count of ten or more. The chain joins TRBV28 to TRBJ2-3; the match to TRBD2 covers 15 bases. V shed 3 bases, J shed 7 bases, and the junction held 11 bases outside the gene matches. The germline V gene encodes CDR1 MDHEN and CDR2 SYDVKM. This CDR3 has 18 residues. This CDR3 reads CASSFRTSGRAVEYTQYF. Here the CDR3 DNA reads TGTGCCAGCAGTTTTCGGACTAGCGGGAGGGCCGTCGAATATACGCAGTATTTT.

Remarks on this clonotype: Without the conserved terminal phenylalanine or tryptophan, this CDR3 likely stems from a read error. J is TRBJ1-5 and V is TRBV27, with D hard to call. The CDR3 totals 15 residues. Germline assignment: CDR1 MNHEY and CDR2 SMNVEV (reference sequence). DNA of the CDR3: TGTGCCGGCAGTTTTTCCACATATAGCAATCAGCCCCAGCATCTT. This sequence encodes CAGSFSTYSNQPQHL.

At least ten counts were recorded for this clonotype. CDR3 amino acids: CASRARAGTEAFF. As DNA, the CDR3 is TGTGCCAGCAGGGCACGGGCCGGGACTGAAGCTTTCTTT. The gene calls are TRBV28 and TRBJ1-1; D call uncertain. The CDR3 covers 13 residues. The germline V and J ends were trimmed by 6 bases and 5 bases, with 13 bases remaining between them. The germline CDR1 and CDR2 sequences are MDHEN and SYDVKM.

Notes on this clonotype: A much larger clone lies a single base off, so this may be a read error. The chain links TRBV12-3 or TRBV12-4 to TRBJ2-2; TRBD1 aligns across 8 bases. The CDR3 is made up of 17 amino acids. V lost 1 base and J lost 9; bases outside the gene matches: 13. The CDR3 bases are TGTGCCAGCAGTTTAGTAGCAGGACAGGGTTTGACCTGGGAGCTGTTTTTT. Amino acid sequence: CASSLVAGQGLTWELFF.

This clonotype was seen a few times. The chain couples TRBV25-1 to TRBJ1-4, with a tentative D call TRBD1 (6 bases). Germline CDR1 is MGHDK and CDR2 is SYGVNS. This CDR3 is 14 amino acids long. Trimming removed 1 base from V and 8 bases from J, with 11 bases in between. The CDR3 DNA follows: TGTGCCAGCAGTGAATTCGGGGGCGCGGAAAAACTGTTTTTT. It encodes CASSEFGGAEKLFF.

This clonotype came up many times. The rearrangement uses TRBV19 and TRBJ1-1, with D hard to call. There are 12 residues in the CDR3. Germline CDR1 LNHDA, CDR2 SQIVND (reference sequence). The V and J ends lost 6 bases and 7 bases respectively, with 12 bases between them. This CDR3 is CASSEGVGEAFF. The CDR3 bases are TGTGCCAGTAGCGAAGGTGTGGGTGAAGCTTTCTTT.

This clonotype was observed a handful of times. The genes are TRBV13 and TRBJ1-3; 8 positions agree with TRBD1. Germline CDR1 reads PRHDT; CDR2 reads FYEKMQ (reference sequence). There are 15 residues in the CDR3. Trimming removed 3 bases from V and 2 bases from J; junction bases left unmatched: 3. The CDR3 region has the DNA TGTGCCAGCAGCTTGGACAGGGATGCTGGAAACACCATATATTTT. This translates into CASSLDRDAGNTIYF.

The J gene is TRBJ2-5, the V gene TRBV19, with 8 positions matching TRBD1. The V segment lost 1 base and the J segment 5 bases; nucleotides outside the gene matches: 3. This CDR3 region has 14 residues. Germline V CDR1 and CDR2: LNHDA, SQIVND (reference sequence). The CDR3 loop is CASSIGDRTETQYF. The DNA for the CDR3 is TGTGCCAGTAGTATAGGGGACAGGACGGAGACCCAGTACTTC. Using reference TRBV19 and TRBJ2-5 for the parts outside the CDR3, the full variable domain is DGGITQSPKYLFRKEGQNVTLSCEQNLNHDAMYWYRQDPGQGLRLIYYSQIVNDFQKGDIAEGYSVSREKKESFPLTVTSAQKNPTAFYLCASSIGDRTETQYFGPGTRLLVL.

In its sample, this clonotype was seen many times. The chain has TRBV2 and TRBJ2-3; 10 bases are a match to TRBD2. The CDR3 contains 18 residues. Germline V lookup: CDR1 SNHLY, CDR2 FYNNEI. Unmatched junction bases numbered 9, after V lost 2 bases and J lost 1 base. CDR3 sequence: CASSEIAGGIRGTDTQYF. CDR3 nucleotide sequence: TGTGCCAGCAGTGAAATAGCGGGGGGAATTCGGGGCACAGATACGCAGTATTTT.

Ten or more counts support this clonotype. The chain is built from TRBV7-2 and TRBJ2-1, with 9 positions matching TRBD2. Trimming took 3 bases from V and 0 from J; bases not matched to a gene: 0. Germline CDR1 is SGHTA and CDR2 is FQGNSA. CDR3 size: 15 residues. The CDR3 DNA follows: TGTGCCAGCAGCTTTAGCGGGAGCTCCTACAATGAGCAGTTCTTC. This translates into CASSFSGSSYNEQFF.

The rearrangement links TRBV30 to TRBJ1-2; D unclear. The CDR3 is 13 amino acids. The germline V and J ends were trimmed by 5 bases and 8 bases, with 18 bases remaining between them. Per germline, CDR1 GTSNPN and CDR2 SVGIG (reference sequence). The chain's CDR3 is CAWGPSTRGGYTF. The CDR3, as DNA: TGTGCCTGGGGGCCGTCGACCCGTGGCGGCTACACCTTC.